The 24 T cell receptor beta chains listed next were all sequenced from one sample in a study of T cell responses to AZD1222 COVID-19 vaccine. Measured with immunoSEQ multiplex PCR; TCRdb has only the in-frame clones, and not every one. This table has about 100,000 clones, roughly nine tenths appearing once. Specimen: peripheral blood, collected 28 days after the second AZD1222 dose. These receptors all come from an adult who received the AZD1222 COVID-19 vaccine.

The V and J genes are TRBV7-2 and TRBJ2-2; 9 bases map to TRBD2. This CDR3 spans 15 amino acids. With V trimmed by 8 bases and J by 0 bases, 4 bases remained unmatched. Germline-derived CDR1 and CDR2 are SGHTA and FQGNSA. The CDR3 bases are TGTGCCAGCCGGGCGGGAGGGACGAACACCGGGGAGCTGTTTTTT. Amino acids: CASRAGGTNTGELFF.

This chain links TRBV3-1 (or the pseudogene TRBV3-2) with TRBJ2-5, with D perhaps given as TRBD1 or TRBD2 (5 bases each). From germline, CDR1 is LGHDT and CDR2 YNNKEL (reference sequence). The CDR3 runs 16 residues. Trimming took off 2 bases at V and 5 bases at J, with 18 bases between the two ends. CDR3 coding DNA: TGTGCCAGCAGCCAATACCGGGACCCCTCCGGGGAGACCCAGTACTTC. This translates into CASSQYRDPSGETQYF.

The chain combines TRBV19 with TRBJ1-1; unclear D gene. Trimming took 6 bases from V and 2 from J, leaving 19 bases between them. This CDR3 spans 16 amino acids. The germline V gene encodes CDR1 LNHDA and CDR2 SQIVND (reference sequence). CDR3 DNA sequence: TGTGCCAGTAGCGATTGGGCGGGCGCCGACAACACTGAAGCTTTCTTT. Translated: CASSDWAGADNTEAFF.

The rearrangement uses TRBV6-5 and TRBJ1-4, with D hard to call. The CDR3 extends over 13 amino acids. The germline CDR1 and CDR2 sequences are MNHEY and SVGAGI. V lost 6 bases and J 4 bases, leaving 9 bases between the germline ends. The CDR3 sequence is CASRAVINEKLFF. CDR3 nucleotides: TGTGCCAGCAGGGCAGTGATTAATGAAAAACTGTTTTTT.

The rearrangement joins TRBV9 to TRBJ1-2; 7 bases match TRBD1. The CDR3 spans 17 residues. V trimming: 5 bases; J trimming: 7 bases; junction bases outside the gene matches: 20. The V gene's germline CDR1 is SGDLS and CDR2 YYNGEE. The CDR3: CASRFDRDPNWPSGYTF. In nucleotides, the CDR3 is TGTGCCAGCAGGTTTGACAGGGATCCAAACTGGCCGAGTGGCTACACCTTC.

The genes are TRBV6-5 and TRBJ2-2, with 7 positions matching TRBD1. From germline, CDR1 is MNHEY and CDR2 SVGAGI. The CDR3 is 15 residues long. V gave up 5 bases and J gave up 0 bases; unmatched junction bases: 3. CDR3 DNA sequence: TGTGCCAGCAGTAGGACAGGCTCGAACACCGGGGAGCTGTTTTTT. The encoded protein is CASSRTGSNTGELFF.

This clone has only one observation. This sequence joins TRBV19 and TRBJ1-2; D not certain. V was clipped by 5 bases and J by 0 bases, with 10 bases between them. This CDR3 is 14 amino acids long. Germline V gives CDR1 LNHDA, CDR2 SQIVND (reference sequence). In DNA, the CDR3 is TGTGCCAGTAGTCCGGACGAAGCTAACTATGGCTACACCTTC. This codes for CASSPDEANYGYTF.

The genes are TRBV11-3 and TRBJ2-2; a possible D gene is TRBD1 (5 bases). From germline, CDR1 is SGHNT and CDR2 YENEEA. The V end lost 1 base, the J end lost 7 bases, and 13 bases lay between the germline ends. The CDR3 spans 15 residues. The CDR3 DNA reads TGTGCCAGCAGCTTAGGAGCAGGGAAGGGCGGGGAGCTGTTTTTT. It codes for CASSLGAGKGGELFF.

The chain uses TRBV6-5 and TRBJ1-4, with 7 bases aligning to TRBD1. Germline V lookup: CDR1 MNHEY, CDR2 SVGAGI. V gave up 4 bases and J gave up 5 bases; unmatched junction bases: 10. CDR3 length: 16 residues. Here the CDR3 reads CASSSPPTGRNEKLFF. The CDR3 coding sequence is TGTGCCAGCAGTTCCCCCCCGACAGGGAGAAATGAAAAACTGTTTTTT.

This clone was observed once. The gene calls are TRBV7-6 and TRBJ2-3; 8 nucleotides align to TRBD1. The germline V gene has CDR1 SGHVS and CDR2 FNYEAQ. The CDR3 runs to 15 residues. V shed 4 bases, J shed 0 bases, and the junction held 3 bases outside the gene matches. The CDR3 DNA reads TGTGCCAGCAGCTGGGACAGGACTAGCACAGATACGCAGTATTTT. The encoded protein is CASSWDRTSTDTQYF.

The gene calls are TRBV5-5 and TRBJ1-1; 7 positions match TRBD1. CDR3 size: 14 residues. Germline lookup yields CDR1 SGHKS and CDR2 YYEKEE (reference sequence). V was pared by 4 bases and J by 1 base, with 4 bases of the junction left unmatched. The CDR3: CASSTDRPNTEAFF. Here the CDR3 DNA reads TGTGCCAGCAGCACGGACAGGCCGAACACTGAAGCTTTCTTT.

This rearrangement joins TRBV6-1 to TRBJ1-6; TRBD1 might be the D (5 bases). Germline assignment: CDR1 MNHNS and CDR2 SASEGT. Trimming left V 2 bases short and J 10 bases short, with 9 bases between. The CDR3 extends over 13 amino acids. In DNA, the CDR3 is TGTGCCAGCAGTGAACAGGGCGGCTCACCCCTCCACTTT. Translation gives CASSEQGGSPLHF.

The V gene is TRBV7-9, the J gene TRBJ1-3; possible D gene TRBD1, 6 bases. This CDR3 region has 14 residues. Trimming removed 2 bases at V and 4 bases at J, with 9 bases between. Germline assignment: CDR1 SEHNR and CDR2 FQNEAQ (reference sequence). The CDR3 DNA is TGTGCCAGCAGCTTACAGGGGAGAGGAAACACCATATATTTT. As protein: CASSLQGRGNTIYF.

The genes are TRBV19 and TRBJ1-4; TRBD1 matches at 9 bases. The CDR3 length is 16 residues. Germline loops: CDR1 LNHDA, CDR2 SQIVND (reference sequence). Trimming took 3 bases from V and 0 from J; bases not matched to a gene: 2. CDR3 sequence: CASSIGTGTTNEKLFF. The CDR3, as DNA: TGTGCCAGTAGTATCGGGACAGGGACAACTAATGAAAAACTGTTTTTT.

The chain combines TRBV7-8 with TRBJ2-3, with TRBD2 identical over 10 bases. Trimming took 1 base from V and 3 from J; bases not matched to a gene: 7. The CDR3 consists of 17 residues. Per germline, CDR1 SGHVS and CDR2 FQNEAQ. This CDR3 is CASSLGTSGIRTDTQYF. CDR3 nucleotides: TGTGCCAGCAGCTTAGGGACTAGCGGAATTAGGACAGATACGCAGTATTTT. Variable domain in full (rest from reference TRBV7-8 and TRBJ2-3): GAGVSQSPRYKVAKRGQDVALRCDPISGHVSLFWYQQALGQGPEFLTYFQNEAQLDKSGLPSDRFFAERPEGSVSTLKIQRTQQEDSAVYLCASSLGTSGIRTDTQYFGPGTRLTVL.

The chain employs TRBV6-1 and TRBJ1-5; maybe TRBD1 (5 bases). The V and J ends lost 3 bases and 5 bases respectively, with 8 bases between them. This CDR3 contains 13 residues. Germline CDR1 MNHNS, CDR2 SASEGT. The CDR3 loop reads CASSETADQPQHF. The CDR3, as DNA: TGTGCCAGCAGTGAGACAGCAGATCAGCCCCAGCATTTT.

The chain carries TRBV6-2 or TRBV6-3 and TRBJ2-3; D possibly corresponds to TRBD2 (5 bases). With 0 bases removed from V and 0 bases from J, the gap between germline ends came to 7 bases. The CDR3 is 15 residues long. CDR1 MNHEY and CDR2 SVGEGT come from the germline V gene. The CDR3 region has the DNA TGTGCCAGCAGTTACTCGCCTAGCAGCACAGATACGCAGTATTTT. Translating it yields CASSYSPSSTDTQYF.

The V call is TRBV6-6, the J call TRBJ1-4; no firm D call. V dropped 7 bases and J dropped 8 bases, with 11 bases sitting between them. The germline CDR1 and CDR2 sequences are MNHNY and SVGAGI (reference sequence). The CDR3 is made up of 12 amino acids. This chain's CDR3 is CASNVVGEKLFF. In DNA, the CDR3 is TGTGCCAGCAACGTTGTCGGCGAAAAACTGTTTTTT.

This rearrangement joins TRBV5-1 to TRBJ1-4; 7 bases match TRBD1. The V gene's germline CDR1 is SGHRS and CDR2 YFSETQ. The CDR3 totals 13 residues. Trimming at V came to 5 bases and at J to 4 bases, leaving 2 bases not matched to a gene. CDR3 region: CASRGQNNEKLFF. The CDR3 DNA follows: TGCGCCAGCAGGGGACAGAATAATGAAAAACTGTTTTTT.

The chain joins TRBV2 to TRBJ2-1, with 7 bases lining up with TRBD2. V dropped 6 bases and J dropped 10; count of bases not matched to a gene: 9. The CDR3 has 13 residues. CDR1 and CDR2 (germline): SNHLY, FYNNEI. The CDR3 DNA is TGTGCCAGCAGATCAACTAGCGTGGGAGAGCAGTTCTTC. Protein product: CASRSTSVGEQFF. The complete variable domain, with remaining parts taken from reference TRBV2 and TRBJ2-1, reads EPEVTQTPSHQVTQMGQEVILRCVPISNHLYFYWYRQILGQKVEFLVSFYNNEISEKSEIFDDQFSVERPDGSNFTLKIRSTKLEDSAMYFCASRSTSVGEQFFGPGTRLTVL.

The chain joins TRBV7-6 to TRBJ2-2, with 7 bases fitting TRBD2. Germline CDR1 and CDR2: SGHVS and FNYEAQ. The CDR3 covers 15 residues. Trimming at V came to 5 bases and at J to 3 bases, leaving 6 bases not matched to a gene. In nucleotides, the CDR3 is TGTGCCAGCAGCCGACCAGCGGGACACACCGGGGAGCTGTTTTTT. It translates to CASSRPAGHTGELFF. Together with reference TRBV7-6 and TRBJ2-2, the CDR3 gives the full variable domain: GAGVSQSPRYKVTKRGQDVALRCDPISGHVSLYWYRQALGQGPEFLTYFNYEAQQDKSGLPNDRFSAERPEGSISTLTIQRTEQRDSAMYRCASSRPAGHTGELFFGEGSRLTVL.

The rearrangement uses TRBV5-4 and TRBJ1-2; D remains unclear. Trimming left V 4 bases short and J 8 bases short, with 21 bases between. The CDR3 consists of 15 residues. Germline V gives CDR1 SGHNT, CDR2 YYREEE (reference sequence). The DNA of the CDR3 is TGTGCCAGCAGCCCGTACCTTACGCCTCGTGACGGCTACACCTTC. Protein product: CASSPYLTPRDGYTF.

The chain joins TRBV4-1 to TRBJ2-7; D is ambiguous. The CDR3 spans 15 residues. Trimming removed 0 bases at V and 1 base at J, with 10 bases between. Germline loops: CDR1 MGHRA, CDR2 YSYEKL. DNA for the CDR3: TGCGCCAGCAGCCAAGATCGGGCCACATCCTACGAGCAGTACTTC. Translating gives CASSQDRATSYEQYF.

The chain joins TRBV4-1 to TRBJ1-2; 10 nucleotides line up with TRBD1. Germline V gene sequence: CDR1 MGHRA, CDR2 YSYEKL. CDR3 length: 17 residues. After removal of 0 bases from V and 5 bases from J, the junction contained 9 bases not matched to a gene. The CDR3 bases are TGCGCCAGCAGCCAAGATATTGGACAGGGGGTGATTTATGGCTACACCTTC. Translating gives CASSQDIGQGVIYGYTF.